These 15 T cell receptor beta chains were all obtained from the same sample, sequenced in a study of cytotoxic CD8 clonotypes in ibrutinib-treated CLL. Clones were sequenced by immunoSEQ multiplex PCR, and TCRdb holds only the in-frame ones, with some missing. The sample contains approximately 160,000 clones, over 75% of which appear only once. The sequences come from PBMCs, collected at disease progression, from a patient treated with ibrutinib. These receptors originate from a human donor with chronic lymphocytic leukemia.

The CDR3 region has the DNA TGTGCCAGCAGCTTAGAGCTGGGCGTCCTGACTTTC. Translated, it gives CASSLELGVLTF. The chain couples TRBV7-9 to TRBJ2-6; D remains unclear. This CDR3 comprises 12 residues. The V gene lost 1 base and the J gene lost 12 bases, with 7 bases spanning the gap. In germline, CDR1 is SEHNR, CDR2 FQNEAQ (reference sequence).

The gene calls are TRBV6-1 and TRBJ2-7; unclear D gene. The V gene lost 7 bases and the J gene lost 3 bases, with 4 bases spanning the gap. The CDR3 has 10 amino acids. Germline V gives CDR1 MNHNS, CDR2 SASEGT. CDR3 coding DNA: TGTGCCAGCATGCACTACGAGCAGTACTTC. It codes for CASMHYEQYF.

This CDR3 reads CASSGRTENNEKLFF. The CDR3 DNA reads as TGCGCCAGCAGCGGAAGGACAGAAAATAATGAAAAACTGTTTTTT. This rearrangement joins TRBV5-1 to TRBJ1-4, with D perhaps TRBD1 (6 bases). The CDR3 has 15 amino acids. Trimming removed 4 bases from V and 4 bases from J, with 14 bases in between. Germline V gene data show CDR1 as SGHRS and CDR2 as YFSETQ.

In this sample, this clone turned up once. The chain has TRBV5-1 and TRBJ2-3; no clear D. The CDR3 loop spans 14 amino acids. Germline loops: CDR1 SGHRS, CDR2 YFSETQ. The V end was cut by 3 bases, the J end by 2 bases, with 10 bases between. Here the CDR3 DNA reads TGCGCCAGCAGCTCGACATTTCACACAGATACGCAGTATTTT. Translating it yields CASSSTFHTDTQYF.

The rearrangement links TRBV19 to TRBJ2-1; D is undetermined. Trimming shortened V by 8 bases and J by 2 bases, and 10 bases separated the two germline ends. Germline values: CDR1 LNHDA, CDR2 SQIVND (reference sequence). The CDR3 length is 13 residues. CDR3 residues: CASLGYTYNEQFF. For the CDR3, the DNA is TGTGCCAGTCTCGGTTATACCTACAATGAGCAGTTCTTC.

The chain carries TRBV5-1 and TRBJ2-5; TRBD2 aligns across 14 bases. CDR3 length: 17 amino acids. Losses at the gene ends were 3 bases for V and 3 bases for J; bases not matched to a gene: 7. Germline CDR1 and CDR2: SGHRS and YFSETQ. The CDR3 protein is CASSSLPGLAGEETQYF. Here the CDR3 DNA reads TGCGCCAGCAGCTCCCTACCGGGACTAGCGGGAGAAGAGACCCAGTACTTC.

The chain couples TRBV5-6 to TRBJ1-2; 7 bases agree with TRBD1. The V gene's germline CDR1 is SGHDT and CDR2 YYEEEE. The CDR3 is made up of 14 amino acids. With 6 bases clipped from V and 4 bases from J, the junction kept 9 bases outside the gene matches. The CDR3: CASNKAGQVYGYTF. CDR3 DNA sequence: TGTGCCAGCAATAAGGCCGGACAGGTCTATGGCTACACCTTC. Full variable domain (rest looked up from reference TRBV5-6 and TRBJ1-2): DAGVTQSPTHLIKTRGQQVTLRCSPKSGHDTVSWYQQALGQGPQFIFQYYEEEERQRGNFPDRFSGHQFPNYSSELNVNALLLGDSALYLCASNKAGQVYGYTFGSGTRLTVV.

The chain is built from TRBV6-6 and TRBJ2-7; D not certain. This CDR3 has 14 residues. Germline CDR1 and CDR2: MNHNY and SVGAGI (reference sequence). Trimming pared 2 bases from V and 5 bases from J, leaving 13 bases between. CDR3 DNA sequence: TGTGCCAGCAGTTACGGTCAGGCCTACGACGAGCAGTACTTC. Translated: CASSYGQAYDEQYF.

The chain employs TRBV6-1 and TRBJ2-1; D call uncertain. Germline V CDR1 and CDR2: MNHNS, SASEGT. The CDR3 totals 16 residues. V dropped 2 bases and J dropped 2 bases, with 13 bases sitting between them. CDR3: CASSEFVQVPYNEQFF. CDR3 bases: TGTGCCAGCAGTGAATTCGTTCAAGTACCCTACAATGAGCAGTTCTTC.

The genes are TRBV11-2 and TRBJ2-4, with D unresolved. The CDR3 sequence is 16 residues long. Germline values: CDR1 SGHAT, CDR2 FQNNGV. V dropped 0 bases and J dropped 0 bases, with 9 bases sitting between them. CDR3 nucleotides: TGTGCCAGCAGCTTAGATCATACGGTAGCCAAAAACATTCAGTACTTC. It specifies CASSLDHTVAKNIQYF. The complete variable domain, with remaining parts taken from reference TRBV11-2 and TRBJ2-4, reads EAGVAQSPRYKIIEKRQSVAFWCNPISGHATLYWYQQILGQGPKLLIQFQNNGVVDDSQLPKDRFSAERLKGVDSTLKIQPAKLEDSAVYLCASSLDHTVAKNIQYFGAGTRLSVL.

This chain connects TRBV28 to TRBJ2-7; D is unclear. The V gene lost 2 bases and the J gene lost 4 bases, with 6 bases spanning the gap. The length of the CDR3 is 12 residues. CDR1 is MDHEN, CDR2 SYDVKM, per germline. CDR3 DNA: TGTGCCAGCAGTTTAGAAAGGTACGAGCAGTACTTC. Residues: CASSLERYEQYF.

This clone was detected a few times. This sequence joins TRBV7-2 and TRBJ2-7; the D gene is possibly TRBD2 (5 bases). There are 16 residues in the CDR3. V lost 5 bases and J 1 base, leaving 18 bases between the germline ends. The germline gives CDR1 SGHTA, CDR2 FQGNSA. CDR3 in amino acids: CASSGGYGIGSYEQYF. CDR3 nucleotides: TGTGCCAGCAGCGGAGGCTACGGGATAGGGTCCTACGAGCAGTACTTC.

The chain employs TRBV7-7 and TRBJ2-1; 8 nucleotides match TRBD2. V gave up 2 bases and J gave up 6 bases; unmatched junction bases: 6. Germline-derived CDR1 and CDR2 are SSHAT and FNYEAQ (reference sequence). This CDR3 is built from 15 residues. The CDR3 spells CASSLLPGGVNEQFF. The CDR3 bases are TGTGCCAGCAGCTTATTGCCGGGAGGGGTCAATGAGCAGTTCTTC. Full variable domain (remainder filled in from reference TRBV7-7 and TRBJ2-1): GAGVSQSPRYKVTKRGQDVTLRCDPISSHATLYWYQQALGQGPEFLTYFNYEAQPDKSGLPSDRFSAERPEGSISTLTIQRTEQRDSAMYRCASSLLPGGVNEQFFGPGTRLTVL.

This clone was counted a single time. J is TRBJ2-2 and V is TRBV10-3; unclear D gene. CDR1 and CDR2 from the germline V gene are ENHRY and SYGVKD. Trimming took off 3 bases at V and 3 bases at J, with 8 bases between the two ends. This CDR3 region has 14 residues. CDR3 in amino acids: CAISDGGDTGELFF. The CDR3 nucleotides read TGTGCCATCAGTGACGGTGGGGACACCGGGGAGCTGTTTTTT.

The chain has TRBV30 and TRBJ1-5, with D tentatively TRBD1 (5 bases). Trimming shortened V by 3 bases and J by 7 bases, and 22 bases separated the two germline ends. The V gene's germline CDR1 is GTSNPN and CDR2 SVGIG (reference sequence). The CDR3 loop spans 16 amino acids. This chain's CDR3 is CAWRGLGQGIRQPQHF. In DNA, the CDR3 is TGTGCCTGGAGAGGTTTAGGGCAGGGAATAAGACAGCCCCAGCATTTT.